Listed here are 8 T cell receptor beta chains from one sample, sequenced in a study of blood T cells in healthy people across ages. A J-beta primer mix and a sample-barcoded 5' primer were used in a second PCR of roughly 6 to 11 cycles. TCRdb itself ran the 5' RACE reads through MiXCR, one entry per CDR3 protein. The sample shows some 850,000 distinct CDR3 sequences, roughly 24% of them seen only once. A further study also used this sample, focusing on T cells of mothers and their children.

Sequences were obtained from blood. These receptors originate from a boy aged 5-17 years in good health.

This clonotype showed up just a few times. The CDR3 DNA reads TGTGCCAGCAGTGCCAGGAGGGCGCACGAGGATGAGCAGTTCTTC. It translates to CASSARRAHEDEQFF. This sequence joins TRBV12-3 or TRBV12-4 and TRBJ2-1; TRBD2 might be the D (6 bases). V lost 5 bases to trimming and J lost 8 bases, with 19 bases between them. This CDR3 region has 15 residues.

The J gene is TRBJ1-4, the V gene TRBV5-1; 10 positions match TRBD1. The V segment lost 4 bases and the J segment 9 bases; nucleotides outside the gene matches: 6. This CDR3 is built from 14 residues. Germline loops: CDR1 SGHRS, CDR2 YFSETQ. The CDR3 DNA reads TGCGCCAGCAGCCCCGGACAGGGGGTGAAAAAACTGTTTTTT. It encodes CASSPGQGVKKLFF.

There are a few counts of this clonotype. The chain has TRBV20-1 and TRBJ2-3; 9 bases map to TRBD1. Germline assignment: CDR1 DFQATT and CDR2 SNEGSKA (reference sequence). The junction had 7 bases not matched to a gene; V was cut back by 0 bases and J by 6 bases. This CDR3 has 15 residues. CDR3 DNA: TGCAGTGCTAGAGATAGGACAGGGGTGGGGGATACGCAGTATTTT. Translating it yields CSARDRTGVGDTQYF.

This chain links TRBV28 with TRBJ1-2; D uncertain. V lost 1 base, J lost 4 bases, and 10 bases lay in between. The CDR3 is 14 residues long. Germline CDR1 is MDHEN and CDR2 is SYDVKM. The CDR3 sequence: CASSLYGVTYGYTF. The CDR3 DNA reads TGTGCCAGCAGTTTATATGGGGTTACCTATGGCTACACCTTC.

The chain uses TRBV24-1 and TRBJ2-4; D possibly corresponds to TRBD1 (6 bases). The CDR3 loop spans 15 amino acids. The V end was cut by 8 bases, the J end by 0 bases, with 13 bases between. Germline assignment: CDR1 KGHDR and CDR2 SFDVKD. The CDR3 protein is CATTRGRVAKNIQYF. CDR3 DNA: TGTGCCACCACCAGGGGCAGGGTAGCCAAAAACATTCAGTACTTC.

In its sample, this clonotype was seen a few times. V gene TRBV19 combines with J gene TRBJ2-7; D is possibly TRBD2 (5 bases). The germline V and J ends were trimmed by 7 bases and 5 bases, with 12 bases remaining between them. Germline CDR1 LNHDA, CDR2 SQIVND (reference sequence). This CDR3 contains 12 residues. CDR3 bases: TGTGCCAGTAAAATCTGGCGGGACGAGCAGTACTTC. It specifies CASKIWRDEQYF.

This chain links TRBV5-1 with TRBJ1-1; D might be TRBD1 (6 bases). Germline V gene lookup returns CDR1 SGHRS and CDR2 YFSETQ. With 7 bases removed from V and 1 base from J, the gap between germline ends came to 20 bases. The CDR3 covers 16 residues. CDR3 sequence: CASAFWGPNPNTEAFF. CDR3 in DNA: TGCGCCAGCGCTTTTTGGGGGCCGAACCCGAACACTGAAGCTTTCTTT.

The rearrangement joins TRBV11-2 to TRBJ2-1; no clear D gene. The J call is uncertain, as TRBJ2-7 better fits the DNA end. This CDR3 spans 13 amino acids. In germline, CDR1 is SGHAT, CDR2 FQNNGV. The CDR3: CASSLGREPEQYF. The CDR3 bases are TGTGCCAGCAGCTTAGGTAGGGAACCAGAGCAGTACTTC.